The entry that follows covers one T cell receptor (beta chain) sequence. Its antigen is not known. Trimming removed 6 bases from V and 4 bases from J, with 10 bases in between. Looked up from germline, CDR1 is SNHLY and CDR2 is FYNNEI. The CDR3 covers 13 residues. The repertoire was sequenced with immunoSEQ multiplex PCR; TCRdb's copy has only in-frame clones and lacks some. In the table there are tens of thousands of clones, around 80% of which are singletons. The record originates from a study of T cells in localized non-small cell lung cancer. Whole-study results and caveats: An association was observed between higher blood T cell density and longer overall survival. It remains possible that heterogeneity exists, since only one tumor region was sequenced. Adjacent uninvolved lung tissue had the highest T cell clonality, exceeding tumor.

The rearrangement links TRBV2 to TRBJ2-1; D is possibly TRBD1 (5 bases). The receptor was derived from a female donor of 60 years or more with stage I lung adenocarcinoma. The sample consisted of peripheral blood, taken before any cancer treatment. Here the CDR3 DNA reads TGTGCCAGCAGAACCAGACAGTACAATGAGCAGTTCTTC. It specifies CASRTRQYNEQFF.